These 26 T cell receptor beta chains were sequenced from one sample in a study of shared clonotypes between healthy human individuals. In the naive CD8 group, cells lacked CD45RO and were positively selected for CCR7, so terminally differentiated effector memory CD45RA+ cells were left out. Some clones are missing from TCRdb's copy, which holds only in-frame ones; the method was immunoSEQ multiplex PCR. The repertoire has nearly 2 million clones, roughly 95% of them found once; the top ten carry 1.2%. Sequencing was done on a sample of naive CD8+ T cells sorted from blood. The receptor set was obtained from a man aged 18 to 30 in good health.

Remarks on this clone: Other DNA sequences in the same sample also yield this CDR3. The J gene is TRBJ1-5, the V gene TRBV10-2; no clear D gene. This CDR3 spans 12 amino acids. CDR1 and CDR2 from the germline V gene are WSHSY and SAAADI. Trimming took 0 bases from V and 4 from J, leaving 1 base between them. In nucleotides, the CDR3 is TGCGCCAGCAGTGAGTCGAATCAGCCCCAGCATTTT. Its protein is CASSESNQPQHF.

V usage is TRBV5-5 and J usage is TRBJ2-7, with D possibly TRBD1 on 6 matching bases. Germline V gene sequence: CDR1 SGHKS, CDR2 YYEKEE (reference sequence). This CDR3 is built from 15 residues. Trimming stripped 5 bases from V and 1 base from J, with 16 bases between. The CDR3 coding sequence is TGTGCCAGCAGATTTGGACAGCCATTTTCCTACGAGCAGTACTTC. This gives the protein CASRFGQPFSYEQYF.

The chain uses TRBV4-1 and TRBJ1-5; D is possibly TRBD1 (5 bases). Deletions cut 2 bases from V and 3 bases from J, with 11 bases between. CDR1 MGHRA and CDR2 YSYEKL come from the germline V gene. The CDR3 loop spans 15 amino acids. The CDR3: CASSQRQGDNQPQHF. For the CDR3, the DNA is TGCGCCAGCAGCCAACGGCAGGGCGACAATCAGCCCCAGCATTTT.

The V call is TRBV7-8, the J call TRBJ1-4; no clear D gene. Germline V gene lookup returns CDR1 SGHVS and CDR2 FQNEAQ. CDR3 size: 15 residues. V was trimmed by 5 bases and J by 5 bases, leaving 15 bases between them. The CDR3 protein is CASSPEAGMNEKLFF. The CDR3 coding sequence is TGTGCCAGCAGCCCCGAGGCGGGAATGAATGAAAAACTGTTTTTT.

V usage is TRBV15 and J usage is TRBJ1-1; D is unclear. The CDR3 runs to 12 residues. Germline V lookup: CDR1 LNHNV, CDR2 YYDKDF (reference sequence). Trimming shortened V by 4 bases and J by 8 bases, and 11 bases separated the two germline ends. The CDR3, as DNA: TGTGCCACCAGCACGGGCGGTTCCGAAGCTTTCTTT. Protein sequence: CATSTGGSEAFF.

The chain's CDR3 is CASSLGGSTFEQYF. The CDR3 DNA sequence: TGTGCCAGCAGCTTAGGCGGGAGTACTTTCGAGCAGTACTTC. The V call is TRBV7-6, the J call TRBJ2-7, with 7 bases identical to TRBD2. The CDR3 is made up of 14 amino acids. Germline CDR1 SGHVS, CDR2 FNYEAQ. Trimming cost V 1 base and J 6 bases; bases outside gene matches: 6.

This rearrangement joins TRBV6-5 to TRBJ1-1, with unresolved D. The CDR3 runs to 15 residues. CDR1 is MNHEY and CDR2 is SVGAGI in the germline V gene. Between the trimmed V and J ends, which lost 4 bases and 2 bases, there was a span of 14 bases. The CDR3, as DNA: TGTGCCAGCAGTTTAACATCGGAAGACAACACTGAAGCTTTCTTT. Encoded protein: CASSLTSEDNTEAFF.

The chain recombines TRBV13 with TRBJ2-7; 8 bases align to TRBD2. The CDR3 is 13 amino acids. J lost 5 bases, V lost 5 bases, and 5 bases had no gene match. From germline, CDR1 is PRHDT and CDR2 FYEKMQ (reference sequence). The CDR3 reads CASSARTSNEQYF. The CDR3 nucleotides read TGTGCCAGCAGCGCCCGGACTAGCAACGAGCAGTACTTC.

The chain is built from TRBV7-9 and TRBJ2-7; 9 positions match TRBD1. The CDR3 length is 15 residues. Germline CDR1 reads SEHNR; CDR2 reads FQNEAQ (reference sequence). Unmatched junction bases numbered 4, after V lost 1 base and J lost 3 bases. CDR3 nucleotide sequence: TGTGCCAGCAGCTTAGAGGGACAGGGTATCTACGAGCAGTACTTC. Encoded protein: CASSLEGQGIYEQYF.

The chain uses TRBV5-4 and TRBJ2-5; the D is unclear. Germline V lookup: CDR1 SGHNT, CDR2 YYREEE (reference sequence). V was pared by 5 bases and J by 4 bases, with 12 bases between. This CDR3 is 13 amino acids long. CDR3 sequence reads: CASRPIGIETQYF. CDR3 nucleotides: TGTGCCAGCAGACCTATAGGTATAGAGACCCAGTACTTC.

This rearrangement joins TRBV4-3 to TRBJ2-5; D possibly uses TRBD1 or TRBD2 (5 bases each). Trimming removed 0 bases at V and 5 bases at J, with 19 bases between. CDR1 LGHNA and CDR2 YSLEER come from the germline V gene. The CDR3 spans 17 residues. CDR3: CASSQEGPQALGETQYF. Here the CDR3 DNA reads TGCGCCAGCAGCCAAGAGGGACCTCAAGCGCTGGGCGAGACCCAGTACTTC.

This chain links TRBV28 with TRBJ1-2; 7 positions match TRBD1. The CDR3 runs 14 residues. CDR1 and CDR2 (germline): MDHEN, SYDVKM. V lost 2 bases and J lost 4; bases outside the gene matches: 4. CDR3 sequence reads: CASSLIGTAYGYTF. CDR3 sequence (DNA): TGTGCCAGCAGTTTAATAGGGACAGCCTATGGCTACACCTTC.

The V gene is TRBV4-3, the J gene TRBJ1-5; 7 bases align to TRBD1. Germline assignment: CDR1 LGHNA and CDR2 YSLEER. V was clipped by 2 bases and J by 3 bases; unmatched bases: 16. This CDR3 has 19 residues. The CDR3 reads CASSQSVTTGDLDNQPQHF. The CDR3 bases are TGCGCCAGCAGCCAATCCGTAACCACAGGGGACCTGGACAATCAGCCCCAGCATTTT.

CDR3 sequence reads: CASSLFDGSGGRTDTQYF. Written as DNA, the CDR3 is TGTGCCAGCAGCTTGTTCGATGGTAGCGGGGGCCGCACAGATACGCAGTATTTT. The rearrangement uses TRBV7-9 and TRBJ2-3; TRBD2 matches at 9 bases. Germline V lookup: CDR1 SEHNR, CDR2 FQNEAQ (reference sequence). CDR3 length equals 18 residues. V lost 3 bases to trimming and J lost 1 base; unmatched junction nucleotides: 11.

Note on this clone: Additional DNA sequences in this sample encode the identical CDR3. The chain joins TRBV27 to TRBJ2-7; D is uncertain. The CDR3 is 12 residues long. Germline CDR1 MNHEY, CDR2 SMNVEV (reference sequence). V shed 2 bases and J shed 6 bases, with 8 bases lying between them. The CDR3, as DNA: TGTGCCAGCAGTTTAATAGGGTCCGAGCAGTACTTC. Translation: CASSLIGSEQYF.

This chain connects TRBV4-3 to TRBJ2-1; D ambiguous. Germline-derived CDR1 and CDR2 are LGHNA and YSLEER. The CDR3 extends over 13 amino acids. Deletions cut 0 bases from V and 7 bases from J, with 7 bases between. The CDR3 protein is CASSQDRANEQFF. In nucleotides, the CDR3 is TGCGCCAGCAGCCAAGATCGAGCTAATGAGCAGTTCTTC.

The chain recombines TRBV5-4 with TRBJ2-2; TRBD2 agrees at 8 bases. Germline lookup yields CDR1 SGHNT and CDR2 YYREEE (reference sequence). The CDR3 spans 16 residues. With 2 bases clipped from V and 3 bases from J, the junction kept 6 bases outside the gene matches. The CDR3 DNA reads TGTGCCAGCAGCTTCTTTACTAGCGGAGACACCGGGGAGCTGTTTTTT. Its protein product is CASSFFTSGDTGELFF. The full variable domain, rest sourced from reference TRBV5-4 and TRBJ2-2, is ETGVTQSPTHLIKTRGQQVTLRCSSQSGHNTVSWYQQALGQGPQFIFQYYREEENGRGNFPPRFSGLQFPNYSSELNVNALELDDSALYLCASSFFTSGDTGELFFGEGSRLTVL.

The chain couples TRBV6-1 to TRBJ2-2; 8 positions agree with TRBD1. In germline, CDR1 is MNHNS, CDR2 SASEGT. The CDR3 runs 13 residues. Losses at the gene ends were 6 bases for V and 6 bases for J; bases not matched to a gene: 3. CDR3 sequence reads: CASRETGAGELFF. CDR3 nucleotide sequence: TGTGCCAGCAGGGAGACAGGGGCCGGGGAGCTGTTTTTT.

This chain links TRBV5-5 with TRBJ2-6, with TRBD1 identical over 7 bases. Looked up from germline, CDR1 is SGHKS and CDR2 is YYEKEE (reference sequence). Trimming removed 5 bases from V and 4 bases from J; junction bases left unmatched: 6. There are 15 residues in the CDR3. The CDR3 spells CASRTGLGGANVLTF. CDR3 coding DNA: TGTGCCAGCAGGACAGGGCTCGGCGGGGCCAACGTCCTGACTTTC.

This clone was seen a single time. The chain carries TRBV28 and TRBJ2-5; D gene ambiguous. Germline V gene lookup returns CDR1 MDHEN and CDR2 SYDVKM. V was clipped by 5 bases and J by 7 bases, with 8 bases between them. The CDR3 is 11 residues long. The CDR3, as DNA: TGTGCCAGCAGTCCGGACGGGACCCAGTACTTC. It is translated as CASSPDGTQYF.

The chain recombines TRBV4-1 with TRBJ2-7; 8 bases line up with TRBD1. The CDR3 runs 15 residues. Germline V gene lookup returns CDR1 MGHRA and CDR2 YSYEKL. V was clipped by 3 bases and J by 4 bases; unmatched bases: 8. CDR3 loop: CASSHDTGGDYEQYF. CDR3 DNA sequence: TGCGCCAGCAGCCACGATACAGGGGGAGATTACGAGCAGTACTTC.

The CDR3 DNA is TGTGCCAGCAGCTCAGACAGGCTGACAGATACGCAGTATTTT. This encodes CASSSDRLTDTQYF. V is TRBV6-6 and J is TRBJ2-3; D is perhaps TRBD1 (6 bases). The ends were cut back, 6 bases at V and 3 bases at J, with 13 bases in the middle. Per the germline V gene, CDR1 is MNHNY and CDR2 is SVGAGI (reference sequence). The CDR3 consists of 14 residues.

The V gene is TRBV14, the J gene TRBJ2-1; D is perhaps TRBD2 (6 bases). Trimming left V 1 base short and J 4 bases short, with 8 bases between. The CDR3 has 14 residues. CDR1 and CDR2 from the germline V gene are SGHDN and FVKESK. This chain's CDR3 is CASSQAGVYNEQFF. In DNA, the CDR3 is TGTGCCAGCAGCCAAGCGGGGGTTTACAATGAGCAGTTCTTC.

V is TRBV4-3 and J is TRBJ1-2; D unclear. The V gene lost 0 bases and the J gene lost 3 bases, with 14 bases spanning the gap. The germline gives CDR1 LGHNA, CDR2 YSLEER. This CDR3 is built from 16 residues. As DNA, the CDR3 is TGCGCCAGCAGCCAAGACCTGGCGCGGCCAGACTATGGCTACACCTTC. Translating it yields CASSQDLARPDYGYTF.

This clone was recorded once. The chain recombines TRBV12-5 with TRBJ1-5; D might be TRBD1 (6 bases). Per the germline V gene, CDR1 is LGHNT and CDR2 is FRNRAP. The CDR3 consists of 15 residues. With 6 bases removed from V and 0 bases from J, the gap between germline ends came to 12 bases. Here the CDR3 DNA reads TGTGCTAGTGGCCGGACAGAGAATAGCAATCAGCCCCAGCATTTT. Amino acids: CASGRTENSNQPQHF.

This chain links TRBV7-6 with TRBJ2-1; 13 bases line up with TRBD2. This CDR3 spans 15 amino acids. V was pared by 8 bases and J by 8 bases, with 9 bases of the junction left unmatched. Germline-derived CDR1 and CDR2 are SGHVS and FNYEAQ. CDR3 region: CASARTSGGLDEQFF. Written as DNA, the CDR3 is TGTGCCAGCGCCAGGACTAGCGGGGGTCTGGATGAGCAGTTCTTC.